The 27 T cell receptor beta chains in this list originate from one sample, sequenced in a study of T cells after posttransplantation cyclophosphamide (dated by TCRdb to the mid-2010s). The library came from the immunoSEQ multiplex PCR assay. TCRdb retrieved this table from immuneACCESS and kept in-frame rearrangements only. Not all clones are present; in checked studies, unresolved V genes account for under half, and no reason is known for the remainder. For this sample, about 37,000 clones appear and none is a singleton. The leading ten clones occupy over 5.5% of the sample. The sample taken for sequencing was PBMCs. These receptor sequences come from a man in his thirties or forties in good health and a related stem cell transplant donor.

The chain has TRBV5-1 and TRBJ2-7, with D possibly TRBD1 on 6 matching bases. The CDR3 contains 14 residues. V was trimmed by 4 bases and J by 3 bases, leaving 14 bases between them. CDR1 and CDR2 from the germline V gene are SGHRS and YFSETQ. DNA of the CDR3: TGCGCCAGCAGCGAAACAGGGTTCGGCTACGAGCAGTACTTC. Protein product: CASSETGFGYEQYF.

This clone has a count of ten or more. This chain uses TRBV5-6 with TRBJ2-5; D uncertain. CDR3 length equals 12 residues. Looked up from germline, CDR1 is SGHDT and CDR2 is YYEEEE. V gave up 3 bases and J gave up 4 bases, with 7 bases separating them. The DNA of the CDR3 is TGTGCCAGCAGCTCACTAATAGAGACCCAGTACTTC. This translates into CASSSLIETQYF.

This clone was counted ten times or more. This chain joins TRBV9 and TRBJ1-4; TRBD1 matches 7 bases. The CDR3 consists of 15 residues. Germline V CDR1 and CDR2: SGDLS, YYNGEE. V dropped 0 bases and J dropped 11; count of bases not matched to a gene: 10. The CDR3: CASSVASQGRDKLFF. Written as DNA, the CDR3 is TGTGCCAGCAGCGTAGCTTCACAGGGGAGGGATAAACTGTTTTTT.

This clone was seen many times. The V and J genes are TRBV7-3 and TRBJ1-6; D is unclear. CDR3 length: 13 residues. With 0 bases removed from V and 9 bases from J, the gap between germline ends came to 6 bases. Per the germline V gene, CDR1 is SGHTA and CDR2 is FQGTGA. As DNA, the CDR3 is TGTGCCAGCAGCTTAACGTCGGGTTCACCCCTCCACTTT. Protein sequence: CASSLTSGSPLHF.

This clone was seen ten or more times. The rearrangement joins TRBV28 to TRBJ2-1, with D maybe TRBD1 (5 bases). The length of the CDR3 is 15 residues. Germline-derived CDR1 and CDR2 are MDHEN and SYDVKM. V lost 1 base, J lost 4 bases, and 11 bases lay in between. This CDR3 is CASSLLQARYNEQFF. CDR3 coding DNA: TGTGCCAGCAGTTTATTACAGGCGAGATACAATGAGCAGTTCTTC.

This clone was counted at least ten times. This chain joins TRBV19 and TRBJ2-7; the D gene is possibly TRBD1 (5 bases). Germline V gene data show CDR1 as LNHDA and CDR2 as SQIVND (reference sequence). The CDR3 is 13 residues long. Trimming cost V 4 bases and J 2 bases, with 9 bases left between them. Here the CDR3 reads CASSTGRAYEQYF. The CDR3 nucleotides read TGTGCCAGTAGTACGGGCAGGGCCTACGAGCAGTACTTC.

This clone was picked up many times. The chain uses TRBV12-3 or TRBV12-4 and TRBJ2-7, with D possibly TRBD1 on 6 matching bases. V dropped 0 bases and J dropped 3 bases, with 12 bases sitting between them. There are 15 residues in the CDR3. For the CDR3, the DNA is TGTGCCAGCAGTTTAGCTCCGGGACACATCTACGAGCAGTACTTC. This codes for CASSLAPGHIYEQYF.

In its sample, this clone was seen many times. V usage is TRBV5-1 and J usage is TRBJ2-3, with D possibly being TRBD2 (5 bases). The CDR3 is made up of 13 amino acids. Trimming shortened V by 1 base and J by 5 bases, and 8 bases separated the two germline ends. CDR1 SGHRS and CDR2 YFSETQ come from the germline V gene. The CDR3 DNA is TGCGCCAGCAGCTTGCAAGAGGGAGATACGCAGTATTTT. This sequence encodes CASSLQEGDTQYF.

This clone was counted ten times or more. The V and J genes are TRBV18 and TRBJ1-3; no reliable D call. This CDR3 is 13 amino acids long. Per the germline V gene, CDR1 is KGHSH and CDR2 is LQKENI. The ends were cut back, 10 bases at V and 0 bases at J, with 10 bases in the middle. CDR3 loop: CANGESSGNTIYF. In DNA, the CDR3 is TGTGCCAACGGGGAAAGCTCTGGAAACACCATATATTTT.

This clone was seen ten or more times. The chain recombines TRBV6-1 with TRBJ2-7; TRBD2 matches at 9 bases. Germline-derived CDR1 and CDR2 are MNHNS and SASEGT. The J segment lost 5 bases and the V segment lost 7 bases, leaving 12 bases of the junction unmatched. This CDR3 is built from 15 residues. The CDR3 sequence is CASKNVVSGGNEQYF. The CDR3 region has the DNA TGTGCCAGCAAGAACGTGGTTAGCGGGGGTAACGAGCAGTACTTC.

This clone was seen more than once but under ten times. The chain links TRBV7-3 to TRBJ1-6, with D maybe TRBD1 (6 bases). CDR3 length: 16 residues. From germline, CDR1 is SGHTA and CDR2 FQGTGA. V was pared by 5 bases and J by 9 bases, with 20 bases between. The CDR3 nucleotides read TGTGCCAGCAGCCTATACGGGAGACAGGCGGCTTCACCCCTCCACTTT. Translated, it gives CASSLYGRQAASPLHF.

The chain links TRBV20-1 to TRBJ2-7; D might be TRBD2 (6 bases). Germline-derived CDR1 and CDR2 are DFQATT and SNEGSKA (reference sequence). The V end lost 2 bases, the J end lost 6 bases, and 8 bases lay between the germline ends. This CDR3 comprises 11 residues. In DNA form, the CDR3 reads TGCAGTGCTAGACAGGGAGGCGAGCAGTACTTC. Translated: CSARQGGEQYF.

This clone was picked up many times. CDR3 sequence reads: CASRLGLAGDYNEQFF. CDR3 nucleotide sequence: TGTGCCAGCAGATTAGGACTAGCGGGGGATTACAATGAGCAGTTCTTC. The chain carries TRBV27 and TRBJ2-1, with TRBD2 matching over 13 bases. CDR3 length: 16 amino acids. Germline V lookup: CDR1 MNHEY, CDR2 SMNVEV (reference sequence). The V gene end was trimmed by 6 bases and the J gene end by 4 bases; junction bases not matched to a gene: 6.

This chain links TRBV29-1 with TRBJ2-1, with 11 positions matching TRBD2. V lost 5 bases, J lost 6 bases, and 3 bases stayed unmatched. From germline, CDR1 is SQVTM and CDR2 ANQGSEA. The CDR3 has 13 amino acids. Here the CDR3 DNA reads TGCAGCGTTATGACTAGCGGGGTCAATGAGCAGTTCTTC. Its translation is CSVMTSGVNEQFF.

This clone was detected ten times or more. This sequence joins TRBV10-3 and TRBJ1-6; 10 bases align to TRBD1. Trimming removed 7 bases from V and 7 bases from J; junction bases left unmatched: 4. The CDR3 runs to 14 residues. Looked up from germline, CDR1 is ENHRY and CDR2 is SYGVKD. In DNA, the CDR3 is TGTGCCATCACCCCGGGACAGGGGAATTCACCCCTCCACTTT. This translates into CAITPGQGNSPLHF.

The table lists this clone with a few counts. The chain uses TRBV6-5 and TRBJ2-5; 10 bases agree with TRBD1. The CDR3 is 13 amino acids. Per germline, CDR1 MNHEY and CDR2 SVGAGI. V was pared by 11 bases and J by 6 bases, with 9 bases of the junction left unmatched. The CDR3: CAASGTGVKTQYF. DNA for the CDR3: TGTGCCGCAAGTGGGACAGGGGTAAAGACCCAGTACTTC.

This clone was observed many times. The chain uses TRBV7-8 and TRBJ2-3; D is possibly TRBD1 (6 bases). The V and J ends lost 5 bases and 1 base respectively, with 16 bases between them. This CDR3 is 16 amino acids long. Germline V gene data show CDR1 as SGHVS and CDR2 as FQNEAQ. This CDR3 is CASSPMGRGGTDTQYF. As DNA, the CDR3 is TGTGCCAGCAGCCCTATGGGCAGGGGAGGCACAGATACGCAGTATTTT.

This clone was seen at least ten times. V gene TRBV6-6 combines with J gene TRBJ1-1; 11 positions match TRBD1. Germline loops: CDR1 MNHNY, CDR2 SVGAGI (reference sequence). The CDR3 is 16 amino acids. J was trimmed by 2 bases and V by 5 bases; bases with no gene match: 7. CDR3 coding DNA: TGTGCCAGCAGTCCCACCGGGACAGGGGGTAACACTGAAGCTTTCTTT. Its translation: CASSPTGTGGNTEAFF.

In this sample, this clone turned up many times. The V call is TRBV6-6, the J call TRBJ2-2, with 8 bases fitting TRBD1. The CDR3 loop spans 14 amino acids. The germline V gene has CDR1 MNHNY and CDR2 SVGAGI (reference sequence). V lost 10 bases and J lost 7; bases outside the gene matches: 11. This CDR3 reads CAITKTGEVGELFF. CDR3 in DNA: TGTGCCATCACAAAGACAGGGGAGGTCGGGGAGCTGTTTTTT.

In this sample, this clone turned up a few times. This rearrangement joins TRBV29-1 to TRBJ2-3, with 9 bases that match TRBD2. This CDR3 contains 13 residues. CDR1 is SQVTM and CDR2 is ANQGSEA in the germline V gene. The J segment lost 3 bases and the V segment lost 4 bases, leaving 2 bases of the junction unmatched. DNA of the CDR3: TGCAGCGTTGTGGGACTAGCAACAGATACGCAGTATTTT. This sequence encodes CSVVGLATDTQYF.

This chain joins TRBV9 and TRBJ2-5; the D gene is possibly TRBD2 (6 bases). CDR1 SGDLS and CDR2 YYNGEE come from the germline V gene. Trimming stripped 3 bases from V and 0 bases from J, with 12 bases between. The CDR3 has 15 residues. The CDR3 DNA reads TGTGCCAGCAGCGCTAGCGTGGGGGACCAAGAGACCCAGTACTTC. This sequence encodes CASSASVGDQETQYF.

In its sample, this clone was seen many times. The chain recombines TRBV7-9 with TRBJ1-1; D not resolved. Trimming stripped 5 bases from V and 4 bases from J, with 11 bases between. Germline CDR1 reads SEHNR; CDR2 reads FQNEAQ (reference sequence). The CDR3 is made up of 13 amino acids. Here the CDR3 DNA reads TGTGCCAGCAGCCCACAAGCGAGCACTGAAGCTTTCTTT. It codes for CASSPQASTEAFF.

This clone has a count of ten or more. J is TRBJ2-3 and V is TRBV6-2 or TRBV6-3; 7 bases are shared with TRBD1. The length of the CDR3 is 15 residues. CDR1 is MNHEY, CDR2 SVGEGT, per germline. Trimming cost V 6 bases and J 2 bases; bases outside gene matches: 8. The DNA for the CDR3 is TGTGCCAGCAGCCTTGACAGGGCCCTCACAGATACGCAGTATTTT. This gives the protein CASSLDRALTDTQYF.

This clone was recorded a few times. This sequence joins TRBV11-2 and TRBJ1-1; TRBD1 might be the D (6 bases). The CDR3 contains 15 residues. Germline CDR1 is SGHAT and CDR2 is FQNNGV. V lost 5 bases and J lost 5, with 18 bases in between. CDR3 in DNA: TGTGCCAGCAGCCCGGGACACCCGCCGGAGACTGAAGCTTTCTTT. Its protein is CASSPGHPPETEAFF. The full variable domain, with the rest looked up from reference TRBV11-2 and TRBJ1-1, is EAGVAQSPRYKIIEKRQSVAFWCNPISGHATLYWYQQILGQGPKLLIQFQNNGVVDDSQLPKDRFSAERLKGVDSTLKIQPAKLEDSAVYLCASSPGHPPETEAFFGQGTRLTVV.

This clone was recorded many times. This chain connects TRBV18 to TRBJ1-1; D uncertain. V was clipped by 1 base and J by 4 bases, with 16 bases between them. The CDR3 extends over 16 amino acids. Germline CDR1 and CDR2: KGHSH and LQKENI. The CDR3 sequence: CASSPLSDPYGTEAFF. The CDR3 DNA is TGTGCCAGCTCACCACTGAGCGACCCCTATGGCACTGAAGCTTTCTTT.

In this sample, this clone turned up many times. The V gene is TRBV6-2 or TRBV6-3, the J gene TRBJ2-1; D may be TRBD2 (5 bases). There are 14 residues in the CDR3. Germline V CDR1 and CDR2: MNHEY, SVGEGT. The V gene lost 7 bases and the J gene lost 2 bases, with 12 bases spanning the gap. The CDR3 sequence: CASTRVGAYNEQFF. The CDR3 DNA sequence: TGTGCCAGCACTCGAGTCGGGGCCTACAATGAGCAGTTCTTC.

The chain employs TRBV9 and TRBJ2-5, with 10 bases matching TRBD2. V lost 4 bases and J lost 2; bases outside the gene matches: 8. Germline lookup yields CDR1 SGDLS and CDR2 YYNGEE. The CDR3 is 16 amino acids. The CDR3 here is CASSPRGAGGQETQYF. CDR3 in DNA: TGTGCCAGCAGCCCTCGGGGAGCGGGGGGGCAAGAGACCCAGTACTTC.